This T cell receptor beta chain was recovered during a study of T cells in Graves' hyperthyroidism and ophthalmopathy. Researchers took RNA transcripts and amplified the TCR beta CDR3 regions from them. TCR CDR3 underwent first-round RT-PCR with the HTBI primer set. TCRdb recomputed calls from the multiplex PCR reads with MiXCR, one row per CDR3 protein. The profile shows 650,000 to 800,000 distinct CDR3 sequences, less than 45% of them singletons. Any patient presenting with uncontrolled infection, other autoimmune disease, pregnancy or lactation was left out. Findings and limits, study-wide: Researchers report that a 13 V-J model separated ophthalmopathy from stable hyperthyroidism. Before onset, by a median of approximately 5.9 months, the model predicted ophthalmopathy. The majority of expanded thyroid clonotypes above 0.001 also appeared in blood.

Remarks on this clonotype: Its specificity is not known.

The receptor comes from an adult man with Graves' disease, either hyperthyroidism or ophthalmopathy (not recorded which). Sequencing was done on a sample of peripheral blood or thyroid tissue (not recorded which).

In nucleotides, the CDR3 is TGTGCCAGCAGCTATCATCGGACACTCTCCTACGAGCAGTACTTC. This encodes CASSYHRTLSYEQYF. The J gene is TRBJ2-7, the V gene TRBV7-9; tentatively, D is TRBD1 (5 bases). This CDR3 spans 15 amino acids. Trimming removed 4 bases from V and 0 bases from J, with 13 bases in between. CDR1 and CDR2 (germline): SEHNR, FQNEAQ (reference sequence).